This section outlines one T cell receptor (beta chain) sequence together with its context. Its recognized antigen is unknown. The sample holds no much larger clone one base away, and base qualities are not on file. The immunoSEQ hsTCRB v3.0 assay was used at survey level resolution to sequence the TRB variable region. TRB sequencing targeted a depth of about 40,000-50,000 T-cell genomes per sample. Pooled TRB libraries were sequenced on an Illumina MiSeq with a v3 150-cycle kit. As for the original processing: Repertoire analysis ran in R within a reproducible Nextflow workflow covering QC, data transformation and analysis. LymphoSeq2, an R package for exploring AIRR-Seq data, was used to implement the custom analyses. A handful of samples that produced fewer than 5000 total TRB sequences were removed, so 190 or so HIV repertoires were analyzed. Among the roughly 190 retained HIV repertoires, 55 to 60 were collected before ART initiation and around 130 were collected after ART initiation. Each repertoire was downsampled to 5000 TRB nucleotide sequences, and summary statistics were averaged across 100 downsampling iterations. The analysis kept only TRB sequences whose CDR3 regions were at least seven amino acids long. Two measures captured diversity: a Shannon entropy-derived clonality score and the Gini coefficient. Repertoire networks linked the top 5000 CDR3 amino acid sequences whenever two sequences differed by an edit distance of one. For TRB CDR3 amino acid sequences, antigen specificity groups and MHC restriction were predicted with GLIPH2. CDR3 amino acid sequences were matched against VDJdb and McPAS-TCR to flag known CMV, EBV, HIV or tissue antigen associations. Pre-ART, post-ART and control groups were compared with Wilcoxon signed-rank tests and Holm-Bonferroni correction. What TCRdb holds here is the immuneACCESS table cut down to in-frame rearrangements. Part of the clones is not present; checked against another copy, under half of the missing clones reflect an unresolved V gene, and the others are unexplained. V, J and clone size were drawn from that table, and D and trimming were deduced from the DNA. The sample has 23,000 or so clones on record, roughly 84% of them singletons. About 8.3% of the sample belongs to the ten largest clones.

Participants were included only if at least one PBMC sample before ART initiation and at least two post-ART samples were available. All participants with HIV were treated in the United States of America. Before DNA extraction, cryopreserved samples containing roughly 0.9-10 million PBMC were thawed and washed. At the time of the earliest PBMC sample, participants with HIV were aged between about 23 and 54 years. PBMC samples were contributed by each participant from 1-4 timepoints before ART initiation and 2-8 timepoints after ART initiation, with a median of 7 samples. Serial HIV viral load, CD4+ T-cell count, ART history and demographic data were obtained for every participant. A Qiagen kit on a QIAcube was used to extract genomic DNA from unsorted PBMC, with samples processed in batches of 12. The CDR1 and CDR2 encoded by the germline V gene are ENHRY and SYGVKD. The CDR3, from cysteine to phenylalanine, totals 16 residues. CDR3 DNA only is kept here, 48 bases in frame from base 1.

This entry comes from a study of long-term antiretroviral therapy in people with HIV (dated by TCRdb to between 2021 and 2024). Turning to the overall study: Collection of the earliest samples took place about a decade ahead of the 2015 WHO recommendation for immediate ART, at a time when ART was typically delayed until CD4 counts fell. This retrospective serial study examined whether starting ART and sustained HIV suppression were associated with changes in the composition and diversity of the TRB repertoire in peripheral blood. Of the 25 to 30 participants with HIV, eleven were female. No cross-contamination during QIAcube processing was shown when test extractions of a monoclonal T-cell line were performed alongside roughly 30 polyclonal samples. A total of about 190 cryopreserved PBMC samples were contributed to the cohort by 30 adults with confirmed HIV infection, with samples collected serially over a mean of around 6 years (range 1-12).

Results and caveats for the whole study, not just this receptor: The samples were dated from about 2003 to 2018, and the ART regimens that were used may be less effective than current ART regimens. ART initiation was associated with a significant increase in TRB diversity, but diversity stayed significantly below transplant donor controls even after long-term ART. The repertoire was dominated across all time points by expanded TRB clones identified before ART initiation, although this dominance was seen to fluctuate and to decrease in many PLHIV after ART. Because pre-ART samples had limited cell numbers, unsorted PBMC were profiled rather than sorted CD4+ and CD8+ T cells. CDR3 length ranges in HIV repertoires were narrower than in controls, and network structure suggested an antigen-experienced repertoire with only a slight naive shift after ART. Since PBMC availability was limited, sequencing covered only the TCR beta chain, with no alpha chain pairing. Inferences about post-ART repertoire changes were limited because no data were available on ART adherence, viral resistance or therapy changes.

The receptor was isolated from a man aged 18 to 30 with HIV. The sequence joins TRBV10-3 to TRBJ2-5, with TRBD2 as a weak D call on 5 bases. The tail of the sequence fits TRBJ2-7 better, so the J call may be wrong. The source was unsorted PBMCs, collected 0.2 years before starting antiretroviral therapy. The encoded CDR3 is CAISESSGSTSYEQYF. The sequenced DNA: TGTGCCATCAGTGAGTCTTCGGGGAGTACCTCCTACGAGCAGTACTTC.